The T cell receptor beta chain under discussion was sequenced for a study of Graves' ophthalmopathy and Graves' hyperthyroidism. RNA transcripts yielded amplified TCR beta CDR3 regions. A first-round RT-PCR used HTBI primers, followed by a second-round multiplex PCR. Via MiXCR, TCRdb re-called the multiplex PCR reads, giving one row per CDR3 protein. The sample shows some 160,000 distinct CDR3 sequences, 39% of them seen only once. The trim removed 6 bases at V and 0 bases at J, leaving 10 bases unmatched. The CDR3 extends over 16 amino acids. CDR1 SGDLS and CDR2 YYNGEE come from the germline V gene. Study-wide points: Most thyroid clonotypes expanded beyond 0.001 frequency were also found in blood.

Many counts were recorded for this clonotype. Its antigen remains unidentified. Sequencing was carried out using peripheral blood. J is TRBJ1-1 and V is TRBV9, with 8 bases matching TRBD1. The sequence was obtained from a man aged 25-45 years with Graves' ophthalmopathy. The CDR3 DNA reads as TGTGCCAGCACCCCCGTCAGGGGGCTCTTGAACACTGAAGCTTTCTTT. It is translated as CASTPVRGLLNTEAFF.